This TCR beta chain was documented in a study of identical twins. Whole-study findings and limits: The study based its conclusions on cross-sectional statistical analysis and did not follow the same donors. Insertions ran lower in abundant cord blood beta clonotypes, though not in memory repertoires.

Each donor (without exception) was a healthy Caucasian. Regarding this clonotype: The antigen is unknown.

Germline CDR1 is MNHNS and CDR2 is SASEGT. The CDR3 has 15 residues. The cDNA had a unique molecular identifier and a template-switch universal primer site. Each CDR3 protein gets one entry after TCRdb re-called the 5' RACE reads with MiXCR. The sample yields 1.5 million to 2 million distinct CDR3 sequences, about 31% seen once. The TCR comes from a newborn girl in good health. V usage is TRBV6-1 and J usage is TRBJ2-5, with D tentatively TRBD2 (6 bases). The J call could be wrong; TRBJ2-7 is a better fit for the DNA end. Sequencing input: cord blood. The CDR3: CASSEDSGSTHEQYF. For the CDR3, the DNA is TGTGCCAGCAGTGAAGATAGCGGCAGTACCCACGAGCAGTACTTC.